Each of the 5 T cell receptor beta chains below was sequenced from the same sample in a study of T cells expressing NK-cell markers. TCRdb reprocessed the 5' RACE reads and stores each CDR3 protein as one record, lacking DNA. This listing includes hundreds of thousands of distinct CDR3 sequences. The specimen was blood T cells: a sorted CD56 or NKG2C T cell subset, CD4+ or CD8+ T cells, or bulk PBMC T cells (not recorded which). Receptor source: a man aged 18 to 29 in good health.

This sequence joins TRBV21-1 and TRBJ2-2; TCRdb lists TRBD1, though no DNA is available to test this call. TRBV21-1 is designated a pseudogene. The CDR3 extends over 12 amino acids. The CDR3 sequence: CASSAGPGELFF.

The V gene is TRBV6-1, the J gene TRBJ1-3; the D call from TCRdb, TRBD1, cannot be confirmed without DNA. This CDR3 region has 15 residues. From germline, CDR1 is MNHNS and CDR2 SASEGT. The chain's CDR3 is CASRGRQVSGNTIYF.

This chain's CDR3 is CASSSTRYNEQFF. The V and J genes are TRBV10-1 and TRBJ2-1; TCRdb returns TRBD2, unconfirmable since there is no DNA. The CDR3 contains 13 residues. Germline CDR1 reads WNHNN; CDR2 reads SYGVQD (reference sequence).

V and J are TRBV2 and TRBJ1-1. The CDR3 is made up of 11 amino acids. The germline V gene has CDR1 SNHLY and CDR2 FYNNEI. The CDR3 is CASMETGFAFF.

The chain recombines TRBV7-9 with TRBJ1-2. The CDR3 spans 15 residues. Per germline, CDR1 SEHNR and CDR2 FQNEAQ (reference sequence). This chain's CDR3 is CASSLFRRADYGYTF.